This TCR beta chain was obtained from a study of STAT5B mutations in CD4+ large granular lymphocyte leukemia. Germline V lookup: CDR1 LNHDA, CDR2 SQIVND (reference sequence). Trimming stripped 2 bases from V and 0 bases from J, with 11 bases between. The CDR3 length is 16 residues. Libraries were prepared by immunoSEQ multiplex PCR; TCRdb keeps only in-frame clonotypes and omits some of them. This table has tens of thousands of clones, roughly 76% appearing once. The V and J genes are TRBV19 and TRBJ1-5; D gene unclear. The source is a human donor in good health. The sample taken for sequencing was CD4+ T cells from blood buffy coats. The CDR3 nucleotides are TGTGCCAGTAGTATACGGGCGGGGAATAGCAATCAGCCCCAGCATTTT. Translation: CASSIRAGNSNQPQHF.